This entry lists 17 T cell receptor beta chains sequenced from one sample in a study of blood T cell repertoires in COVID-19. Sequenced by immunoSEQ multiplex PCR; TCRdb stores in-frame clones only, minus some. The repertoire holds some 190,000 clones, about four fifths seen once, with about 7.2% in the top ten. Sample: peripheral blood. These receptors originate from a man aged 60 to 75 with acute or convalescent COVID-19.

The gene calls are TRBV5-6 and TRBJ2-3, with 7 bases lining up with TRBD2. Per the germline V gene, CDR1 is SGHDT and CDR2 is YYEEEE. The CDR3 totals 18 residues. V shed 6 bases, J shed 2 bases, and the junction held 18 bases outside the gene matches. The CDR3 DNA sequence: TGTGCCAGCACAGACATCATCCGGGACTACATTCTCACAGATACGCAGTATTTT. Translated: CASTDIIRDYILTDTQYF. The whole variable domain, remainder taken from reference TRBV5-6 and TRBJ2-3, is DAGVTQSPTHLIKTRGQQVTLRCSPKSGHDTVSWYQQALGQGPQFIFQYYEEEERQRGNFPDRFSGHQFPNYSSELNVNALLLGDSALYLCASTDIIRDYILTDTQYFGPGTRLTVL.

The chain uses TRBV29-1 and TRBJ1-2; no clear D gene. The CDR3 spans 9 residues. Germline V CDR1 and CDR2: SQVTM, ANQGSEA. The germline V and J ends were trimmed by 4 bases and 10 bases, with 7 bases remaining between them. The CDR3 sequence is CSVGGYYTF. The CDR3 DNA reads TGCAGCGTTGGAGGGTACTACACCTTC.

This rearrangement joins TRBV11-2 to TRBJ2-7; 8 bases line up with TRBD2. V lost 1 base to trimming and J lost 6 bases; unmatched junction nucleotides: 8. CDR3 length: 15 amino acids. Germline-derived CDR1 and CDR2 are SGHAT and FQNNGV. In DNA, the CDR3 is TGTGCCAGCAGCTTAGTCAGCGGGGGCGTCGGCGAGCAGTACTTC. Amino acid sequence: CASSLVSGGVGEQYF.

V is TRBV20-1 and J is TRBJ1-2; maybe TRBD1 (5 bases). Per germline, CDR1 DFQATT and CDR2 SNEGSKA (reference sequence). CDR3 length: 13 amino acids. Trimming stripped 3 bases from V and 4 bases from J, with 12 bases between. CDR3 sequence (DNA): TGCAGTGCTAGTGGCAGGGTGGGCTATGGCTACACCTTC. Its protein is CSASGRVGYGYTF.

The V gene is TRBV9, the J gene TRBJ2-7, with 8 bases that match TRBD2. V trimming: 0 bases; J trimming: 0 bases; junction bases outside the gene matches: 5. This CDR3 has 16 residues. Germline CDR1 is SGDLS and CDR2 is YYNGEE. The CDR3 loop reads CASSVGWRGASYEQYF. For the CDR3, the DNA is TGTGCCAGCAGCGTAGGCTGGCGGGGGGCCTCCTACGAGCAGTACTTC.

The gene calls are TRBV5-1 and TRBJ2-5, with D possibly being TRBD1 (5 bases). The V end lost 0 bases, the J end lost 5 bases, and 11 bases lay between the germline ends. This CDR3 has 14 amino acids. CDR1 and CDR2 (germline): SGHRS, YFSETQ. In nucleotides, the CDR3 is TGCGCCAGCAGCTTGGTAGGGGCCTCCGAGACCCAGTACTTC. Residues: CASSLVGASETQYF.

The rearrangement joins TRBV6-2 or TRBV6-3 to TRBJ1-1; the D is unclear. This CDR3 is built from 13 residues. V was clipped by 2 bases and J by 4 bases, with 8 bases between them. CDR1 and CDR2 (germline): MNHEY, SVGEGT. CDR3 sequence (DNA): TGTGCCAGCAGTTACGTCGGTTCCACTGAAGCTTTCTTT. Translating it yields CASSYVGSTEAFF.

The rearrangement links TRBV19 to TRBJ1-5; 8 positions agree with TRBD1. Per germline, CDR1 LNHDA and CDR2 SQIVND (reference sequence). J lost 4 bases, V lost 5 bases, and 7 bases had no gene match. The CDR3 contains 15 residues. CDR3 residues: CASSAGQASNQPQHF. The CDR3 DNA sequence: TGTGCCAGTAGTGCGGGACAGGCCTCTAATCAGCCCCAGCATTTT.

J is TRBJ1-5 and V is TRBV27, with a weak D call TRBD1 (5 bases). The CDR3 spans 15 residues. The germline CDR1 and CDR2 sequences are MNHEY and SMNVEV (reference sequence). V lost 7 bases and J lost 0, with 13 bases in between. CDR3 DNA sequence: TGTGCCAGCAAGAAAGGGGATTATAGCAATCAGCCCCAGCATTTT. Translating gives CASKKGDYSNQPQHF.

This chain's CDR3 is CASSPEAGVYYEQYF. The CDR3 DNA reads as TGCGCCAGCAGCCCTGAAGCGGGAGTGTACTACGAGCAGTACTTC. The rearrangement joins TRBV5-1 to TRBJ2-7; 8 nucleotides align to TRBD2. In germline, CDR1 is SGHRS, CDR2 YFSETQ. With V trimmed by 4 bases and J by 3 bases, 9 bases remained unmatched. The CDR3 sequence is 15 residues long.

This clone was recorded only once. The chain uses TRBV5-6 and TRBJ2-4; TRBD1 matches 11 bases. Looked up from germline, CDR1 is SGHDT and CDR2 is YYEEEE. Trimming removed 4 bases from V and 14 bases from J; junction bases left unmatched: 5. The CDR3 has 12 residues. The CDR3: CASSPGDRGKYF. CDR3 bases: TGTGCCAGCAGCCCCGGGGACAGGGGGAAGTACTTC.

As DNA, the CDR3 is TGCGCCAGCAGCCAAAGAGGCCCAGGGAATCAGCCCCAGCATTTT. Amino acids: CASSQRGPGNQPQHF. The chain employs TRBV4-1 and TRBJ1-5, with D perhaps TRBD1 (5 bases). This CDR3 has 15 amino acids. V was shortened by 2 bases and J by 4 bases, with 12 bases between the two germline ends. Germline V lookup: CDR1 MGHRA, CDR2 YSYEKL.

A remark on this clone: This same CDR3 is encoded by further DNA sequences in the sample. This chain connects TRBV28 to TRBJ2-7; TRBD2 agrees at 11 bases. The germline CDR1 and CDR2 sequences are MDHEN and SYDVKM. The V gene end was trimmed by 5 bases and the J gene end by 4 bases; junction bases not matched to a gene: 4. The length of the CDR3 is 14 residues. The CDR3 coding sequence is TGTGCCAGCAGTCCCGGGACTAGCGGTTACGAGCAGTACTTC. Amino acids: CASSPGTSGYEQYF. The full variable domain, rest sourced from reference TRBV28 and TRBJ2-7, is DVKVTQSSRYLVKRTGEKVFLECVQDMDHENMFWYRQDPGLGLRLIYFSYDVKMKEKGDIPEGYSVSREKKERFSLILESASTNQTSMYLCASSPGTSGYEQYFGPGTRLTVT.

Note on this clone: Other DNA sequences within the sample encode an identical CDR3. The chain links TRBV5-4 to TRBJ2-3, with 10 nucleotides matching TRBD2. The germline CDR1 and CDR2 sequences are SGHNT and YYREEE (reference sequence). The CDR3 has 15 residues. Trimming at V came to 2 bases and at J to 3 bases, leaving 3 bases not matched to a gene. CDR3 DNA sequence: TGTGCCAGCAGCTTAGCGGGGGGGAGAACAGATACGCAGTATTTT. Protein product: CASSLAGGRTDTQYF. The full variable domain, with the rest looked up from reference TRBV5-4 and TRBJ2-3, is ETGVTQSPTHLIKTRGQQVTLRCSSQSGHNTVSWYQQALGQGPQFIFQYYREEENGRGNFPPRFSGLQFPNYSSELNVNALELDDSALYLCASSLAGGRTDTQYFGPGTRLTVL.

The chain uses TRBV3-1 (or the pseudogene TRBV3-2) and TRBJ2-7; D is unclear. Deletions cut 2 bases from V and 3 bases from J, with 5 bases between. This CDR3 contains 12 residues. The germline V gene encodes CDR1 LGHDT and CDR2 YNNKEL (reference sequence). DNA for the CDR3: TGTGCCAGCAGCCAACACAGCTACGAGCAGTACTTC. It codes for CASSQHSYEQYF.

The rearrangement joins TRBV6-1 to TRBJ2-3; D uncertain. V dropped 2 bases and J dropped 6 bases, with 6 bases sitting between them. CDR3 size: 12 residues. From germline, CDR1 is MNHNS and CDR2 SASEGT. CDR3 in amino acids: CASSELGDTQYF. In DNA form, the CDR3 reads TGTGCCAGCAGTGAACTCGGGGATACGCAGTATTTT.

The chain joins TRBV30 to TRBJ1-5, with 11 bases aligning to TRBD1. CDR3 size: 18 residues. V shed 1 base, J shed 0 bases, and the junction held 8 bases outside the gene matches. The V gene's germline CDR1 is GTSNPN and CDR2 SVGIG (reference sequence). CDR3 bases: TGTGCCTGGAGTGACCGGGACAGGGGGGTCTATAGCAATCAGCCCCAGCATTTT. Translated, it gives CAWSDRDRGVYSNQPQHF.